This TCR beta chain came from a study of molecular identifiers for immune sequencing clone quantification. Study information: In the replicates, RNA derived from around 20,000 or 100,000 naive CD8 cells was divided into five parts, and four were sequenced. Notes on the study in general: Detectable among about a million naive cells, according to reports, was Jurkat TCR RNA spiked in from one cell. The share of molecules held by clones above 20 RNA copies was over 97% in effector cells and under 1% in naive cells.

This clonotype was counted at least ten times. Its antigen is currently unknown. CD8+CD4-CCR7+CD45RA+ cells were sorted as naive CD8 T cells. TCRdb reprocessed the PCR reads via MiXCR and lists one record per CDR3 protein. Altogether over 600,000 distinct CDR3 sequences are present, about 20% being singletons, with the ten largest covering 0.85%. Sequencing was carried out using naive CD8+ T cells from blood, with Jurkat cell RNA spiked in. Described subset: FACS-sorted CD8+CD4-CCR7+CD45RA+ naive T cells. The clonotype originates from a human donor in good health. Some libraries in this study had Jurkat cell RNA spiked in.

The CDR3 nucleotides are TGTGCCAGCAGCTATGACAGGGGAGGTTCAACTAATGAAAAACTGTTTTTT. Translated, it gives CASSYDRGGSTNEKLFF. V usage is TRBV6-5 and J usage is TRBJ1-4; 8 bases are shared with TRBD1. From germline, CDR1 is MNHEY and CDR2 SVGAGI. The CDR3 is 17 residues long. V lost 6 bases to trimming and J lost 0 bases; unmatched junction nucleotides: 9.